This T cell receptor beta chain derives from a study of T cells expressing NK-cell markers. Study-level information: The authors sequenced eight donors, of whom seven were HCMV-seropositive and one was seronegative.

CDR1 is SGHDN, CDR2 FVKESK, per germline. The CDR3 has 16 residues. TCRdb re-analyzed the 5' RACE reads; it lists each CDR3 protein once, without DNA. The sample has under 200,000 distinct CDR3 sequences. This TCR came from a woman between 18 and 70 years old in good health. V is TRBV14 and J is TRBJ1-3; TCRdb's D gene call, TRBD1, goes unchecked for lack of DNA. Sequenced sample: blood T cells: a sorted CD56 or NKG2C T cell subset, CD4+ or CD8+ T cells, or bulk PBMC T cells (not recorded which). CDR3 sequence: CASSQLRDRIGNTIYF. The full variable domain, completed using reference TRBV14 and TRBJ1-3, is EAGVTQFPSHSVIEKGQTVTLRCDPISGHDNLYWYRRVMGKEIKFLLHFVKESKQDESGMPNNRFLAERTGGTYSTLKVQPAELEDSGVYFCASSQLRDRIGNTIYFGEGSWLTVV.